The source of this T cell receptor (beta chain) is a study of vaccination effects on CD4 cells after COVID-19. Study results and caveats: In healthy vaccinees, only 1 of 255 vaccine-induced clones cross-reacted with common cold coronaviruses.

As regards this clone: As yet, its antigen is unknown.

Trimming cost V 5 bases and J 5 bases; bases outside gene matches: 11. Germline V gene data show CDR1 as SGHTA and CDR2 as FQGNSA. The CDR3 is 15 residues long. Using immunoSEQ multiplex PCR, the repertoire was profiled, and TCRdb retains in-frame clones only, with some absent. The repertoire includes about 38,000 clones, roughly 70% of them detected once, and 20% to 25% sits in the top ten. Antigen-specific CD4+ T cell clonotypes were called by their expansion after viral peptide-pool culture in ViraFEST. Having been cultured for about ten days, the cells underwent CD4+ T cell isolation. Vaccinated recipients, who were negative for nucleocapsid antibodies, had no history of SARS-CoV-2 infection. Half-medium changes using IL-2 medium occurred on days 3 and 7.

The TCR was taken from a human donor who received a COVID-19 vaccine. This material consisted of CD4+ T cells from PBMCs cultured with SARS-CoV-2 spike peptides, taken before COVID-19 vaccination. This chain links TRBV7-2 with TRBJ2-5; 7 nucleotides align to TRBD1. The CDR3 bases are TGTGCCAGCAGCCCCGGACAGGTCCTACGGGAGACCCAGTACTTC. Translation: CASSPGQVLRETQYF.